This T cell receptor beta chain was identified during a study of neurological immune-mediated disorders. TCRdb re-called the 5' RACE reads through MiXCR, storing one row per CDR3 protein. In the table there are some 37,000 distinct CDR3 sequences, 9% to 12% of which are singletons. V lost 4 bases and J 0 bases, leaving 10 bases between the germline ends. Germline-derived CDR1 and CDR2 are SGHRS and YFSETQ. The CDR3 runs 15 residues. The specimen was PBMCs. The receptor's source is a woman aged 25 to 45 with HTLV-1-associated myelopathy (HAM/TSP). The chain carries TRBV5-1 and TRBJ1-4, with D tentatively TRBD1 (5 bases). CDR3 protein: CASSPTEATNEKLFF. The CDR3 DNA reads TGCGCCAGCAGCCCGACAGAAGCAACTAATGAAAAACTGTTTTTT.